These 19 T cell receptor beta chains were all obtained from the same sample, sequenced in a study of T cell clonality in common variable immunodeficiency. Some clones are missing from TCRdb's copy, which holds only in-frame ones; the method was immunoSEQ multiplex PCR. Singletons are absent from the sample, which has around 29,000 clones. The sequenced material came from peripheral blood mononuclear cells. The receptors were sampled from a person between 18 and 69 years old in good health.

Ten or more counts support this clone. The CDR3 sequence: CASRGTSGRIVETQYF. The DNA read from the CDR3 is TGTGCCAGCAGAGGGACTAGCGGGAGAATCGTGGAGACC. The rearrangement uses TRBV12-3 or TRBV12-4 and TRBJ2-5; the match to TRBD2 covers 14 bases. The read stops 3 residues short of the end of the CDR3; the missing end is completed from the germline J gene. The CDR3 runs 16 residues. V lost 6 bases, J lost 5 bases, and 8 bases stayed unmatched.

This clone was seen repeatedly, ten times or more. The read is 3 residues too short to cover the CDR3 end, so that end is filled in from the germline J gene. This rearrangement joins TRBV10-3 to TRBJ1-1, with a weak D call TRBD1 (5 bases). The CDR3 runs 12 residues. V lost 10 bases to trimming and J lost 7 bases, with 16 bases between them. Germline V lookup: CDR1 ENHRY, CDR2 SYGVKD. The covered CDR3 bases are TGTGCCAGCACCGACCAGGGAAATGAA. Protein: CASTDQGNE. The CDR3 reads in full as CASTDQGNEAFF.

Note on this clone: Sequencing ends 3 residues short of the CDR3 end; the germline J gene provides the rest. The chain is built from TRBV7-9 and TRBJ1-5; a possible D gene is TRBD1 (6 bases). Germline CDR1 is SEHNR and CDR2 is FQNEAQ (reference sequence). This CDR3 has 14 residues. The ends were cut back, 5 bases at V and 4 bases at J, with 12 bases in the middle. The CDR3 loop reads CASSLQGVNQPQHF. The part of the CDR3 DNA that was read is TGTGCCAGCAGCCTACAGGGAGTGAATCAGCCC.

This clone was recorded at least ten times. Coverage ceases 3 residues before the CDR3 finishes, and the germline J gene fills in the end. The chain combines TRBV20-1 with TRBJ1-1; the D gene is possibly TRBD1 (6 bases). Germline CDR1 is DFQATT and CDR2 is SNEGSKA (reference sequence). The CDR3 consists of 12 residues. The chain's CDR3 is CSATDSVRAAFF. Partial CDR3 DNA: TGCAGTGCTACGGACAGTGTGAGGGCG.

Comments on this clone: The CDR3 end falls 3 residues outside the read, so it is completed with the germline J gene. This chain connects TRBV7-9 to TRBJ2-3; D is possibly TRBD2 (7 bases). CDR3 length equals 15 residues. With 3 bases removed from V and 4 bases from J, the gap between germline ends came to 14 bases. The germline V gene encodes CDR1 SEHNR and CDR2 FQNEAQ (reference sequence). The CDR3 protein is CASSFSPGGPDTQYF. The CDR3 bases that were read are TGTGCCAGCAGCTTCAGTCCCGGGGGGCCAGATACG.

This clone showed up many times. The read finishes 3 residues shy of the CDR3 end, and the germline J gene is used to complete it. V usage is TRBV6-1 and J usage is TRBJ1-4; D is ambiguous. The germline gives CDR1 MNHNS, CDR2 SASEGT. The CDR3 spans 16 residues. Incomplete CDR3 DNA: TGTGCCAGCAGTGAACCCGGAGACTACCCTAATTCACCA. Translating it yields CASSEPGDYPNSP. In full, the CDR3 is CASSEPGDYPNSPLFF.

This clone was counted at least ten times. Read data end 3 residues before the CDR3 end; the end is taken from the germline J gene. V usage is TRBV5-1 and J usage is TRBJ1-5, with D possibly being TRBD1 (5 bases). The CDR3 totals 15 residues. Trimming left V 0 bases short and J 7 bases short, with 14 bases between. In germline, CDR1 is SGHRS, CDR2 YFSETQ. CDR3 loop: CASSLVGDPEQPQHF. CDR3 bases read: TGCGCCAGCAGCTTGGTAGGGGATCCGGAGCAGCCC.

This clone was observed at least ten times. The read terminates 3 residues ahead of where the CDR3 ends, so the germline J gene completes it. The J gene is TRBJ1-2, the V gene TRBV20-1; D is unresolved. Trimming pared 0 bases from V and 5 bases from J, leaving 10 bases between. The V gene's germline CDR1 is DFQATT and CDR2 SNEGSKA (reference sequence). The CDR3 covers 13 residues. The DNA read from the CDR3 is TGCAGTGCTAGAGATAGGGCGGGATATGGC. Residues: CSARDRAGYG. The CDR3 as a whole reads CSARDRAGYGYTF.

This clone was counted only a few times. The DNA ends 3 residues before the CDR3 does, and the rest of the CDR3 is filled in from the germline J gene. The chain links TRBV19 to TRBJ2-2; maybe TRBD1 (5 bases). This CDR3 has 13 amino acids. Germline V gene sequence: CDR1 LNHDA, CDR2 SQIVND (reference sequence). This chain's CDR3 is CASSGVRKGPLFF. The sequenced part of the CDR3 DNA is TGTGCCAGTAGTGGCGTCCGAAAGGGGCCG. Complete variable domain (other parts from reference TRBV19 and TRBJ2-2): DGGITQSPKYLFRKEGQNVTLSCEQNLNHDAMYWYRQDPGQGLRLIYYSQIVNDFQKGDIAEGYSVSREKKESFPLTVTSAQKNPTAFYLCASSGVRKGPLFFGEGSRLTVL.

This clone appeared many times. The CDR3 end falls 3 residues outside the read, so it is completed with the germline J gene. The gene calls are TRBV5-4 and TRBJ1-2, with D perhaps TRBD1 (5 bases). The CDR3 has 14 residues. Per germline, CDR1 SGHNT and CDR2 YYREEE (reference sequence). The sequenced CDR3 bases are TGTGCCAGCAGCTTGGCCATGTTACAGACAGAC. Translated, it gives CASSLAMLQTD. The complete CDR3 protein is CASSLAMLQTDYTF.

This clone has ten or more counts. The CDR3 end is not reached by the read, which stops 3 residues before it; the germline J gene fills it in. This sequence joins TRBV19 and TRBJ2-1; the D gene is possibly TRBD2 (5 bases). The CDR3 is made up of 13 amino acids. CDR1 and CDR2 from the germline V gene are LNHDA and SQIVND (reference sequence). V was pared by 4 bases and J by 6 bases, with 10 bases between. The chain's CDR3 is CASSTGVPNEQFF. The CDR3 DNA, read in part, is TGTGCCAGTAGTACCGGGGTCCCCAATGAG.

This clone was recorded many times. The read finishes 3 residues shy of the CDR3 end, and the germline J gene is used to complete it. This chain joins TRBV2 and TRBJ1-1, with TRBD1 as a possible D gene (5 bases). Looked up from germline, CDR1 is SNHLY and CDR2 is FYNNEI. The CDR3 consists of 13 residues. Trimming removed 6 bases at V and 5 bases at J, with 13 bases between. The sequenced CDR3 bases are TGTGCCAGCAGCGCAGCGGGGGGGACTGAA. It translates to CASSAAGGTE. The entire CDR3 sequence reads CASSAAGGTEAFF.

There are many counts of this clone. The CDR3 protein is CSARVGTGGARSPLFF. The CDR3 DNA, read in part, is TGCAGTGCGAGGGTGGGGACAGGGGGCGCACGTTCACCG. The V gene is TRBV20-1, the J gene TRBJ2-2; 12 positions match TRBD1. The DNA ends 3 residues before the CDR3 does, and the rest of the CDR3 is filled in from the germline J gene. Germline lookup yields CDR1 DFQATT and CDR2 SNEGSKA (reference sequence). The CDR3 is 16 amino acids.

This clone was recorded many times. The missing CDR3 end, 3 residues past where the read stops, is filled in from the germline J gene. This chain connects TRBV7-8 to TRBJ2-5; tentative D call: TRBD2 (5 bases). Germline V CDR1 and CDR2: SGHVS, FQNEAQ. Trimming removed 0 bases at V and 5 bases at J, with 10 bases between. The CDR3 contains 14 residues. This chain's CDR3 is CASSLARVAETQYF. The CDR3 DNA, read in part, is TGTGCCAGCAGCTTAGCTAGGGTAGCGGAGACC.

By proportion, this clone is medium-sized. The sequence runs out 3 residues before the end of the CDR3; the remainder is reconstructed from the germline J gene. V and J are TRBV7-8 and TRBJ1-4, with TRBD1 matching over 10 bases. Germline CDR1 is SGHVS and CDR2 is FQNEAQ. The CDR3 covers 14 residues. J was trimmed by 7 bases and V by 4 bases; bases with no gene match: 3. The sequenced CDR3 bases are TGTGCCAGCAGCTCGACAGGGGGCAGTGAAAAA. This encodes CASSSTGGSEK. The whole CDR3 sequence is CASSSTGGSEKLFF.

This clone has at least ten counts. With the read ending 3 residues before the CDR3 end, the germline J gene is used to fill in that end. The chain is built from TRBV19 and TRBJ1-6; TRBD1 aligns across 9 bases. CDR3 length: 14 amino acids. Losses at the gene ends were 6 bases for V and 10 bases for J; bases not matched to a gene: 7. Germline V gene lookup returns CDR1 LNHDA and CDR2 SQIVND (reference sequence). The CDR3 is CASSQQGAGSPLHF. Partial CDR3 DNA: TGTGCCAGTAGCCAACAGGGGGCAGGGTCACCC. The full variable domain, its missing parts supplied by reference TRBV19 and TRBJ1-6, is DGGITQSPKYLFRKEGQNVTLSCEQNLNHDAMYWYRQDPGQGLRLIYYSQIVNDFQKGDIAEGYSVSREKKESFPLTVTSAQKNPTAFYLCASSQQGAGSPLHFGNGTRLTVT.

This clone was counted at least ten times. The sequence runs out 3 residues before the end of the CDR3; the remainder is reconstructed from the germline J gene. V usage is TRBV30 and J usage is TRBJ2-7; no definite D call. The CDR3 spans 13 residues. The germline gives CDR1 GTSNPN, CDR2 SVGIG (reference sequence). V lost 0 bases and J lost 5, with 11 bases in between. CDR3 DNA, as far as it was read: TGTGCCTGGAGTGTCATCGCGGAGAACGAG. Its translation: CAWSVIAENE. The entire CDR3 sequence reads CAWSVIAENEQYF.

This clone was found many times. The sequenced CDR3 bases are TGTGCCAGCAGTGAACTAGCGGGATTCTACGAG. Translation: CASSELAGFYE. In full, the CDR3 is CASSELAGFYEQYF. The V call is TRBV14, the J call TRBJ2-7, with 10 bases identical to TRBD2. Read coverage stops 3 residues before the CDR3 terminus; the germline J gene supplies the remainder. V dropped 6 bases and J dropped 3; count of bases not matched to a gene: 5. Germline-derived CDR1 and CDR2 are SGHDN and FVKESK. CDR3 size: 14 residues.

The sample holds many counts of this clone. Read data end 3 residues before the CDR3 end; the end is taken from the germline J gene. The chain links TRBV7-9 to TRBJ2-7; TRBD1 might be the D (5 bases). The V gene lost 3 bases and the J gene lost 2 bases, with 11 bases spanning the gap. This CDR3 has 14 residues. From germline, CDR1 is SEHNR and CDR2 FQNEAQ (reference sequence). Here the CDR3 reads CASSLQGKAYEQYF. CDR3 bases read: TGTGCCAGCAGCTTGCAGGGAAAAGCCTACGAG.